This T cell receptor (beta chain) emerged from a study of post-analysis software for immune sequencing data. Libraries were made from TCR beta cDNA, and they carried unique molecular identifiers. TCRdb independently ran MiXCR on the PCR reads; one entry per CDR3 protein. The sample holds around 150,000 distinct CDR3 sequences, about 36% seen once. The germline V gene has CDR1 DFQATT and CDR2 SNEGSKA (reference sequence). Trimming shortened V by 5 bases and J by 8 bases, and 9 bases separated the two germline ends. CDR3 size: 10 residues. Study observations and caveats: Five or six TRBV segments, TRBV5-6, TRBV5-1 and TRBV20-1 among them, were found more frequent in patients than controls.

This clonotype was seen repeatedly, ten times or more. The antigen remains unidentified. The origin of this receptor is a girl under 18 with multiple sclerosis. This chain connects TRBV20-1 to TRBJ1-2; D is unclear. Sequenced material: blood, taken after autologous hematopoietic stem cell transplantation. CDR3 sequence: CSAAAVGYTF. The CDR3 bases are TGCAGTGCTGCGGCGGTAGGCTACACCTTC.